This T cell receptor (beta chain) was retrieved from a study of blood T cell repertoires in COVID-19. As for the study in general: The study drew acute and convalescent COVID-19 samples from the United States, Italy and Spain. Sources were T cells, B-cell-depleted T cells, or PBMCs; the material itself was cDNA or gDNA.

While infection was still active, Seattle patients were enrolled and then followed longitudinally. As originally analysed: Amplifying reference gene primers gave estimates of nucleated cell counts. Assay used: immunoSEQ multiplex PCR; TCRdb lists only in-frame clones, some missing. The V and J calls and the clone size are those of that table, but D and trimming were determined from the DNA. Of more than 250,000 clones listed, approximately 90% are singletons. Germline loops: CDR1 KGHSH, CDR2 LQKENI. V lost 5 bases and J lost 1, with 17 bases in between. The CDR3 totals 16 residues. The chain recombines TRBV18 with TRBJ1-1; maybe TRBD1 (6 bases). This TCR was sampled from a woman in her thirties with COVID-19, enrolled during active disease. Sequenced input: peripheral blood. This CDR3 is CASSSDGDTPNTEAFF. The CDR3 DNA is TGTGCCAGCTCATCTGACGGGGACACTCCGAACACTGAAGCTTTCTTT.